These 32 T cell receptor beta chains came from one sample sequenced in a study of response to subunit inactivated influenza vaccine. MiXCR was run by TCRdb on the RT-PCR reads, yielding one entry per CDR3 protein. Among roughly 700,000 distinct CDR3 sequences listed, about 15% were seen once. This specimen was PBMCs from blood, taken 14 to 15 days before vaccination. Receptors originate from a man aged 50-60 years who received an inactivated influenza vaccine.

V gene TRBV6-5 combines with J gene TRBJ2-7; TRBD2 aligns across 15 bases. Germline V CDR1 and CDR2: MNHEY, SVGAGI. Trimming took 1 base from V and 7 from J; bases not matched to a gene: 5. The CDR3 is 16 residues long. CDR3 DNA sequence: TGTGCCAGCAGTTACTGGACTAGCGGGAGGGCCGTAGAGCAGTACTTC. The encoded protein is CASSYWTSGRAVEQYF.

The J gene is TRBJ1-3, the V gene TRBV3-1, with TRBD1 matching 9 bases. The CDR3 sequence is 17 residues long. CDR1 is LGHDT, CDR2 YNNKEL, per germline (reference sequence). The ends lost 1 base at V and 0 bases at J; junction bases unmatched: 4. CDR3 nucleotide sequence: TGTGCCAGCAGCCAAGGGGGACAGGGCATCTCTGGAAACACCATATATTTT. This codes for CASSQGGQGISGNTIYF.

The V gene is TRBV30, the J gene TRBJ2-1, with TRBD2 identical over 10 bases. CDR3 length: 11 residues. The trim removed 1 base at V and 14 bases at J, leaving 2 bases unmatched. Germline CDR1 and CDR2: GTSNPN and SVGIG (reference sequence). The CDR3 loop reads CAWSALAGKFF. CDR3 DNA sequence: TGTGCCTGGAGTGCACTAGCGGGGAAGTTCTTC.

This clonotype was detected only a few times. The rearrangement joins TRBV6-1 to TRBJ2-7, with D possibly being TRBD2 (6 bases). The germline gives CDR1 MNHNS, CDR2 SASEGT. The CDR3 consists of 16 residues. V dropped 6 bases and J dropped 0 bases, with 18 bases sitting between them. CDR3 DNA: TGTGCCAGCAGGACCCGGGGGAGCCCCGGCTCCTACGAGCAGTACTTC. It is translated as CASRTRGSPGSYEQYF.

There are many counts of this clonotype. CDR3 nucleotides: TGTGCCAGCAGCGGGACCCTCTGGGAGCCCCAGCATTTT. Translated, it gives CASSGTLWEPQHF. The J gene is TRBJ1-5, the V gene TRBV12-3 or TRBV12-4; maybe TRBD1 (5 bases). Trimming left V 6 bases short and J 8 bases short, with 14 bases between. The CDR3 is 13 residues long.

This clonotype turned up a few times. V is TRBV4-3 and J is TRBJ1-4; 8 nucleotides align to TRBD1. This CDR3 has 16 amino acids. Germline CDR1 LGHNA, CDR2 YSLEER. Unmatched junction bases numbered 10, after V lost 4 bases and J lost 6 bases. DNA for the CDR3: TGCGCCAGCAGCCGGACAGGGCAGGGAGGTTATGAAAAACTGTTTTTT. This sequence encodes CASSRTGQGGYEKLFF.

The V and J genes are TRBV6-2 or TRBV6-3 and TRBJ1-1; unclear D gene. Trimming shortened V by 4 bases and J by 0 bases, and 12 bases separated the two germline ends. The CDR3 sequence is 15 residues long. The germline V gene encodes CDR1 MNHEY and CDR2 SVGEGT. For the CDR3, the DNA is TGTGCCAGCAGTTGGCGGGCCGTAATGAACACTGAAGCTTTCTTT. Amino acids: CASSWRAVMNTEAFF.

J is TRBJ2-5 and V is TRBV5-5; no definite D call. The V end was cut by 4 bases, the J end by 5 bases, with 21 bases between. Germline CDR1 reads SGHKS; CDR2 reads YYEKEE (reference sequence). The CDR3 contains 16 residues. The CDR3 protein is CASSKDGVGLGETQYF. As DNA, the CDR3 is TGTGCCAGCAGCAAAGACGGCGTCGGGCTGGGCGAGACCCAGTACTTC.

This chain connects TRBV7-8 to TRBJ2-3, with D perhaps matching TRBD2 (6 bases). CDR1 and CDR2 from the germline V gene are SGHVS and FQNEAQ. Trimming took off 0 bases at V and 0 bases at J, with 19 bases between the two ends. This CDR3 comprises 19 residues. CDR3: CASSLAFPRGKTSTDTQYF. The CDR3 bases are TGTGCCAGCAGCTTAGCCTTTCCACGCGGGAAAACTAGCACAGATACGCAGTATTTT.

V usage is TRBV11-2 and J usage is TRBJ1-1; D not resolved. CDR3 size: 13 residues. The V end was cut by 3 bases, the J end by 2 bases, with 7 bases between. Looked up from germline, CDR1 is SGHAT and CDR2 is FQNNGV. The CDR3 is CASSFLSNTEAFF. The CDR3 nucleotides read TGTGCCAGCAGCTTTTTGAGCAACACTGAAGCTTTCTTT. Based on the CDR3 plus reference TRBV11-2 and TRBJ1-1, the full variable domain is EAGVAQSPRYKIIEKRQSVAFWCNPISGHATLYWYQQILGQGPKLLIQFQNNGVVDDSQLPKDRFSAERLKGVDSTLKIQPAKLEDSAVYLCASSFLSNTEAFFGQGTRLTVV.

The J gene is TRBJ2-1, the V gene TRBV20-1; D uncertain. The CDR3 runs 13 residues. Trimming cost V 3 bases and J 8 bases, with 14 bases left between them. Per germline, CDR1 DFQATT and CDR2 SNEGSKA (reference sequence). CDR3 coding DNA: TGCAGTGCTAGGGCGCTCCGTGAACATGAGCAGTTCTTC. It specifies CSARALREHEQFF.

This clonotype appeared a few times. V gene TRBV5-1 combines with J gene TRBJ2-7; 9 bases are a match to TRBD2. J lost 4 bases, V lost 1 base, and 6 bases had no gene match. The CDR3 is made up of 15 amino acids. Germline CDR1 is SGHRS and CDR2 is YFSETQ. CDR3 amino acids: CASSLSGRSTYEQYF. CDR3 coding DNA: TGCGCCAGCAGCTTGAGCGGGAGGTCCACTTACGAGCAGTACTTC.

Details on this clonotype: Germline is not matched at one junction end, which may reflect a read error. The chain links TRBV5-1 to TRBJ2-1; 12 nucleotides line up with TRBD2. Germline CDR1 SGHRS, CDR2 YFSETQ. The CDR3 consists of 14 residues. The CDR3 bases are TGCGCCAGCAGCTTGTTGCTAGCGGGAGGGGAGCACTTCTTC. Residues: CASSLLLAGGEHFF.

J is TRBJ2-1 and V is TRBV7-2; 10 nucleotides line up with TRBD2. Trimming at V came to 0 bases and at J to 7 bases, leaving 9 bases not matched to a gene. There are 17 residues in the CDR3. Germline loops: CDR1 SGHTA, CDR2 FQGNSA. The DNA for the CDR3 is TGTGCCAGCAGCTTAGCTAGCGGGAGGTCCGGGGGGAATGAGCAGTTCTTC. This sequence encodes CASSLASGRSGGNEQFF.

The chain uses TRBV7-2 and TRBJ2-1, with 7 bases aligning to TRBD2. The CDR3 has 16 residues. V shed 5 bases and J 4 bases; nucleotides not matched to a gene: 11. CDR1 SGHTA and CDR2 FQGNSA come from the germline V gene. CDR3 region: CASSITGTTIYNEQFF. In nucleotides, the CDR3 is TGTGCCAGCAGCATTACCGGGACTACAATATACAATGAGCAGTTCTTC.

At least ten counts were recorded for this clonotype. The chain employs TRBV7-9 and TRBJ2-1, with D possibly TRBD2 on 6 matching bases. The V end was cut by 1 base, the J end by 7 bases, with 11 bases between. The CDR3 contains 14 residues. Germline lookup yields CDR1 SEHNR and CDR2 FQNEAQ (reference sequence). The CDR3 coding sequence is TGTGCCAGCAGCTTAGTGTCCGGGAGTAATGAGCAGTTCTTC. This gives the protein CASSLVSGSNEQFF.

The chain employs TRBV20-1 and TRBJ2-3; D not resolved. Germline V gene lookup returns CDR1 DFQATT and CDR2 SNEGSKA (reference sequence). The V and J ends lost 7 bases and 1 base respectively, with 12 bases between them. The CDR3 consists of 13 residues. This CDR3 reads CSEGPVGTDTQYF. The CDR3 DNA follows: TGCAGTGAAGGGCCGGTTGGCACAGATACGCAGTATTTT.

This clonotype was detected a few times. The CDR3 spells CAISASIVGETQYF. The CDR3 DNA sequence: TGTGCCATCAGTGCCTCAATCGTGGGTGAGACCCAGTACTTC. This chain connects TRBV10-3 to TRBJ2-5; D is unresolved. Germline V gives CDR1 ENHRY, CDR2 SYGVKD. The CDR3 has 14 amino acids. Trimming took 4 bases from V and 5 from J, leaving 14 bases between them.

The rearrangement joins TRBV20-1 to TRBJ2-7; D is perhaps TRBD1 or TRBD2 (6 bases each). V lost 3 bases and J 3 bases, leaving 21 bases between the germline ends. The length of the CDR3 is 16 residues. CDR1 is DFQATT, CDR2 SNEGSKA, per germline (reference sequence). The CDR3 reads CSARGGMNREDYEQYF. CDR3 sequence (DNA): TGCAGTGCTAGGGGGGGCATGAATCGGGAAGACTACGAGCAGTACTTC.

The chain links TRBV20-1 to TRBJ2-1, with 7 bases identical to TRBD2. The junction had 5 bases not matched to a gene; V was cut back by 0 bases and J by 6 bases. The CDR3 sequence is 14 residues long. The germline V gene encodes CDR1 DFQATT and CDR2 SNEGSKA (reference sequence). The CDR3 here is CSARERGTPNEQFF. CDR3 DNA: TGCAGTGCTAGAGAGCGGGGGACCCCCAATGAGCAGTTCTTC.

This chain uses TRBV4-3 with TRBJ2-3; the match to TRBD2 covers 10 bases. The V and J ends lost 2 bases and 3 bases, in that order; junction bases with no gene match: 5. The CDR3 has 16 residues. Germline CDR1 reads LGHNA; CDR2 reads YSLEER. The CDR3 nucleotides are TGCGCCAGCAGCCAAAGGAGCGGGAGGGGGACAGATACGCAGTATTTT. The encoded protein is CASSQRSGRGTDTQYF.

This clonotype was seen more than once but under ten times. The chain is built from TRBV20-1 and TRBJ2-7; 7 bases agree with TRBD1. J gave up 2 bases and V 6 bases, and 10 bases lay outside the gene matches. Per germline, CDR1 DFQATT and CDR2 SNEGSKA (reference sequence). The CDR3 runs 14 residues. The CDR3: CSAGRQGTAYEQYF. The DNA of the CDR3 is TGCAGTGCGGGAAGACAGGGTACGGCCTACGAGCAGTACTTC.

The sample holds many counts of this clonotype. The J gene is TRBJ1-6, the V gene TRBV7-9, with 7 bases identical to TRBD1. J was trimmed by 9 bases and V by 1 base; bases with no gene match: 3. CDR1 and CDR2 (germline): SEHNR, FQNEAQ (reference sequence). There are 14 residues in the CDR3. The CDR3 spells CASSLGQGTSPLHF. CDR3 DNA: TGTGCCAGCAGCTTAGGACAGGGAACTTCACCCCTCCACTTT.

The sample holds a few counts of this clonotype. The CDR3 loop is CASSKGASSYNEQFF. The CDR3 nucleotides are TGCGCCAGCAGTAAGGGGGCGAGCTCCTACAATGAGCAGTTCTTC. This chain connects TRBV5-1 to TRBJ2-1, with 7 bases matching TRBD1. After removal of 5 bases from V and 0 bases from J, the junction contained 5 bases not matched to a gene. CDR1 and CDR2 from the germline V gene are SGHRS and YFSETQ. The CDR3 spans 15 residues.

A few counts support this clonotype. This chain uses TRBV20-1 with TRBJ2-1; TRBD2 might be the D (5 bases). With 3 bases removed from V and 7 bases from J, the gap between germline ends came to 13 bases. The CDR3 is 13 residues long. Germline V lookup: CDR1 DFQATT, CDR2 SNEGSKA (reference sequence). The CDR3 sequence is CSASRTQRNEQFF. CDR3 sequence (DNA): TGCAGTGCTAGTCGGACTCAGAGGAATGAGCAGTTCTTC.

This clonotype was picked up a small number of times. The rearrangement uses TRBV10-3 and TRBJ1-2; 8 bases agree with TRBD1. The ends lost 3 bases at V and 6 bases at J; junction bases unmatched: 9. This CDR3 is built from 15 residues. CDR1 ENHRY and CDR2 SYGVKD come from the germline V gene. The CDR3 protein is CAISDPTGDPNGYTF. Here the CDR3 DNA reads TGTGCCATCAGTGACCCGACAGGGGATCCCAATGGCTACACCTTC.

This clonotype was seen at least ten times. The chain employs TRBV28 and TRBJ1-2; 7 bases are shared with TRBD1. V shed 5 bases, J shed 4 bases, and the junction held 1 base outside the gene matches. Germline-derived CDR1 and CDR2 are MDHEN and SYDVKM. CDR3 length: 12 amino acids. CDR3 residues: CASSNRGYGYTF. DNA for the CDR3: TGTGCCAGCAGTAACAGGGGCTATGGCTACACCTTC.

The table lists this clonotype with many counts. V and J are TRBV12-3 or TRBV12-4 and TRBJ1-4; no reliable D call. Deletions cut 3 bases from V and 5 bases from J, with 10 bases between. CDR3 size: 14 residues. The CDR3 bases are TGTGCCAGCAGTTTTTCGACCCAGAATGAAAAACTGTTTTTT. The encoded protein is CASSFSTQNEKLFF.

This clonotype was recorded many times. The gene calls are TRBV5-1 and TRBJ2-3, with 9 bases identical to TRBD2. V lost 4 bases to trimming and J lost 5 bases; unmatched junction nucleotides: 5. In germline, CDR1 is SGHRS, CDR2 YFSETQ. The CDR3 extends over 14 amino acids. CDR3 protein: CASSQSGGRDTQYF. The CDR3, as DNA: TGCGCCAGCAGCCAGAGCGGGGGGAGAGATACGCAGTATTTT.

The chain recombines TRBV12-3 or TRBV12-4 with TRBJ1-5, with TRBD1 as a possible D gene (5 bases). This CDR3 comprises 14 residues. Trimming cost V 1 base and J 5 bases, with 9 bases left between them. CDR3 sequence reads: CASSLVQGDQPQHF. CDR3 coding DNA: TGTGCCAGCAGTTTAGTTCAGGGAGATCAGCCCCAGCATTTT.

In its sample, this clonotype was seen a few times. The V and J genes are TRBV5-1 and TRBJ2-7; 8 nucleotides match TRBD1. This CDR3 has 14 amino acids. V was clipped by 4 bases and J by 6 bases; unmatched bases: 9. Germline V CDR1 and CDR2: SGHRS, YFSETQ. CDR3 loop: CASSDPGGSGEQYF. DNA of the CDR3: TGCGCCAGCAGCGATCCAGGGGGCTCGGGCGAGCAGTACTTC.

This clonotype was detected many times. For the CDR3, the DNA is TGCAGCGTTCAAGCGGTGACCTCCTACAATGAGCAGTTCTTC. Its translation: CSVQAVTSYNEQFF. This chain links TRBV29-1 with TRBJ2-1, with a possible D match to TRBD2 (5 bases). Looked up from germline, CDR1 is SQVTM and CDR2 is ANQGSEA. The CDR3 has 14 residues. V lost 5 bases, J lost 0 bases, and 11 bases lay in between.